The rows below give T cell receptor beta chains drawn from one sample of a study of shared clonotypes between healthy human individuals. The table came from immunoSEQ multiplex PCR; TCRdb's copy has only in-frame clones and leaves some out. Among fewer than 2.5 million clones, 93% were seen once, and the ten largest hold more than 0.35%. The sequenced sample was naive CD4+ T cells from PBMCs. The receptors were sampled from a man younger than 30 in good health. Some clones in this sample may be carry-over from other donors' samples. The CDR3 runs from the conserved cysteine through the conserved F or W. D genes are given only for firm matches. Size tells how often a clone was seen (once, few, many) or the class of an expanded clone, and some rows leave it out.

CAWKASNTEAFF TGTGCCTGGAAGGCGTCGAACACTGAAGCTTTCTTT TRBV30 - TRBJ1-1 -
CASSPRQGAFGTEAFF TGTGCCAGCAGCCCACGGCAGGGGGCTTTTGGCACTGAAGCTTTCTTT TRBV7-3 TRBD1 TRBJ1-1 -
CASSPGTGEYGYTF TGCGCCAGCAGTCCAGGGACAGGGGAATATGGCTACACCTTC TRBV4-1 TRBD1 TRBJ1-2 -
CASSLYEGTRAQYF TGTGCCAGCAGCTTATATGAGGGAACGAGGGCCCAGTACTTC TRBV7-8 - TRBJ2-5 -
CSALDRGYGYTF TGCAGCGCCTTAGACAGGGGCTATGGCTACACCTTC TRBV29-1 TRBD1 TRBJ1-2 -
CASSATGTGLEKLFF TGTGCCAGCAGCGCTACCGGGACAGGGCTCGAAAAACTGTTTTTT TRBV7-2 TRBD1 TRBJ1-4 -
CASSLLGGGLNYEQYF TGTGCCAGCAGCTTGTTGGGGGGCGGACTCAACTACGAGCAGTACTTC TRBV5-4 - TRBJ2-7 -
CASSVAAGGVYEQYF TGTGCCAGCAGCGTCGCAGCGGGAGGTGTCTACGAGCAGTACTTC TRBV9 TRBD2 TRBJ2-7 -
CASSWTIVETQYF TGTGCCAGCAGTTGGACTATCGTCGAGACCCAGTACTTC TRBV6-1 - TRBJ2-5 once
CSVEVGAAFETQYF TGCAGCGTTGAGGTAGGGGCGGCATTTGAGACCCAGTACTTC TRBV29-1 - TRBJ2-5 -
CASSIVSGAHQPQHF TGTGCCAGTAGTATAGTGTCAGGGGCCCATCAGCCCCAGCATTTT TRBV19 - TRBJ1-5 -
CASTPGCPAQEFDRNQPQHF TGTGCCAGCACCCCAGGATGCCCGGCTCAGGAGTTCGATCGCAATCAGCCCCAGCATTTT TRBV21-1 - TRBJ1-5 -
CASSQHGTAYNEQFF TGTGCCAGCAGCCAGCACGGGACAGCCTACAATGAGCAGTTCTTC TRBV14 TRBD1 TRBJ2-1 -
CASSSRGGTGSTEAFF TGTGCCAGCAGTTCAAGGGGCGGGACAGGCTCCACTGAAGCTTTCTTT TRBV28 TRBD1 TRBJ1-1 -
CASSPPISSLDGYTF TGTGCCAGCTCACCACCAATTTCCTCTTTGGATGGCTACACCTTC TRBV18 - TRBJ1-2 -
CASSLGGVDTQYF TGTGCCAGCAGCTTGGGAGGTGTTGATACGCAGTATTTT TRBV5-4 - TRBJ2-3 -
CASSEWIRGSTDTQYF TGTGCCAGCAGCGAGTGGATTCGGGGAAGCACAGATACGCAGTATTTT TRBV14 - TRBJ2-3 -
CASSEAGRSQPQHF TGTGCCAGCAGTGAAGCCGGTCGGAGTCAGCCCCAGCATTTT TRBV6-1 - TRBJ1-5 -
CASSLEGGKNTEAFF TGCGCCAGCAGCTTGGAGGGCGGAAAGAACACTGAAGCTTTCTTT TRBV5-1 - TRBJ1-1 -
CASSDYVGPTNTEAFF TGTGCCAGCAGCGACTATGTTGGCCCGACGAACACTGAAGCTTTCTTT TRBV2 - TRBJ1-1 -
CASSRDMDTEAFF TGTGCCAGCTCACGGGACATGGACACTGAAGCTTTCTTT TRBV18 - TRBJ1-1 -
CASSLVSGSSADTQYF TGCGCCAGCAGCTTGGTTAGCGGGAGTAGTGCAGATACGCAGTATTTT TRBV5-1 TRBD2 TRBJ2-3 -
CSVVVPEYNEQFF TGCAGCGTTGTTGTTCCTGAATACAATGAGCAGTTCTTC TRBV29-1 - TRBJ2-1 -
CSAQGGGTEAFF TGCAGCGCCCAGGGGGGGGGAACTGAAGCTTTCTTT TRBV29-1 TRBD1 TRBJ1-1 -
CASSQDLAGAGGTQYF TGTGCCAGCAGCCAAGACCTCGCCGGGGCGGGGGGTACGCAGTATTTT TRBV14 TRBD2 TRBJ2-3 -
CASSEDGRHTEAFF TGTGCCAGCAGTGAAGATGGCCGGCACACTGAAGCTTTCTTT TRBV6-1 - TRBJ1-1 once
CASSPRGSLGREKLFF TGTGCCAGCAGTCCCCGTGGCAGCCTGGGTCGTGAAAAACTGTTTTTT TRBV27 - TRBJ1-4 -
CASSWRVGTDTQYF TGTGCCAGCAGCTGGCGGGTGGGCACAGATACGCAGTATTTT TRBV7-2 - TRBJ2-3 once
CASRRPGGKDEQFF TGCGCCAGCAGGCGCCCGGGGGGCAAAGATGAGCAGTTCTTC TRBV4-1 - TRBJ2-1 -
CASSPRLAVTDTQYF TGTGCCAGTAGTCCAAGACTAGCGGTAACAGATACGCAGTATTTT TRBV19 TRBD2 TRBJ2-3 -
CASSMTGSNYGYTF TGTGCCAGCAGTATGACAGGGTCTAACTATGGCTACACCTTC TRBV2 TRBD1 TRBJ1-2 once
CASSSNRGWTEAFF TGTGCCAGCAGCTCCAACAGGGGATGGACTGAAGCTTTCTTT TRBV11-2 TRBD1 TRBJ1-1 -
CASSLFRGRTNEKLFF TGCGCCAGCAGCTTGTTTCGGGGGAGAACTAATGAAAAACTGTTTTTT TRBV5-1 - TRBJ1-4 -
CASSMGTGRGGYGYTF TGTGCCAGTAGTATGGGGACAGGCCGCGGTGGCTATGGCTACACCTTC TRBV19 TRBD1 TRBJ1-2 -
CASRGQGVGVAFF TGTGCCAGCAGGGGACAAGGGGTCGGAGTAGCTTTCTTT TRBV2 - TRBJ1-1 -
CASSSQGAGGYTF TGTGCCAGCAGCTCCCAGGGGGCAGGCGGCTACACCTTC TRBV2 TRBD1 TRBJ1-2 -
CASSELTGGDQPQHF TGTGCCAGCAGTGAGTTGACAGGGGGCGACCAGCCCCAGCATTTT TRBV6-1 TRBD1 TRBJ1-5 -
CASRPQGALSYGYTF TGTGCCAGCAGACCTCAGGGGGCGTTGAGCTATGGCTACACCTTC TRBV28 TRBD1 TRBJ1-2 -
CASSRGSSGNNEQFF TGTGCCAGCAGTAGGGGGAGTAGCGGTAACAATGAGCAGTTCTTC TRBV2 - TRBJ2-1 -
CASSVQYFGTSGFEQYF TGTGCCAGTAGTGTTCAATACTTCGGGACTAGCGGTTTTGAGCAGTACTTC TRBV19 TRBD2 TRBJ2-7 -
CAISGTGSGKYEQYF TGTGCCATCAGTGGGACGGGTAGCGGGAAATACGAGCAGTACTTC TRBV10-3 TRBD2 TRBJ2-7 -
CASRGVAGSQPQHF TGTGCCAGCAGGGGAGTGGCAGGGAGTCAGCCCCAGCATTTT TRBV6-1 - TRBJ1-5 -
CASSSGLADIEQFF TGTGCCAGCAGCTCGGGACTAGCGGACATTGAGCAGTTCTTC TRBV7-3 TRBD2 TRBJ2-1 -
CASSLTSGSRSETQYF TGTGCCAGCAGCTTAACTAGCGGGAGTCGATCAGAGACCCAGTACTTC TRBV7-2 TRBD2 TRBJ2-5 -
CASKKGTGGIVQYF TGTGCCAGCAAAAAGGGGACAGGGGGTATCGTGCAGTACTTC TRBV2 TRBD1 TRBJ2-7 -